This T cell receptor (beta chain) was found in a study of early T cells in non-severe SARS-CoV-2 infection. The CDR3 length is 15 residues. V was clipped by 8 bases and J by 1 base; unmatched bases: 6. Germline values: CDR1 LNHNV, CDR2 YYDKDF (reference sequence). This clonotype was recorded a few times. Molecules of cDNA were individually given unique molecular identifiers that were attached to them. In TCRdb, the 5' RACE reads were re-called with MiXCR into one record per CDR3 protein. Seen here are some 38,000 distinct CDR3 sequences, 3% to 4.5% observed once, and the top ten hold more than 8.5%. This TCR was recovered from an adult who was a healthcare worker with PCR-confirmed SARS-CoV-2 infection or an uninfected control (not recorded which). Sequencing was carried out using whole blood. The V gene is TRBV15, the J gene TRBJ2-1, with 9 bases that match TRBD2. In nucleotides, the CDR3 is TGTGCCACCCGTAGCGGGAGAGCGTCCTACAATGAGCAGTTCTTC. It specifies CATRSGRASYNEQFF. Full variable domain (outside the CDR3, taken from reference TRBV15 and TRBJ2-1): DAMVIQNPRYQVTQFGKPVTLSCSQTLNHNVMYWYQQKSSQAPKLLFHYYDKDFNNEADTPDNFQSRRPNTSFCFLDIRSPGLGDTAMYLCATRSGRASYNEQFFGPGTRLTVL.